The 18 T cell receptor beta chains below come from one sample, sequenced in a study of blood T cells in healthy people across ages (dated by TCRdb to 2014 to 2015). The library came from 5' RACE. The sequencer was an Illumina HiSeq 2500. A second PCR of roughly 6 to 11 cycles was performed with a sample-barcoded 5' primer and a J-beta primer mix. The public reads were reprocessed in TCRdb via fastp at Q25 and MiXCR, keeping in-frame beta chains. Merged by CDR3 protein, the rows form single entries marked with the most common genes and DNA. The sample contains hundreds of thousands of distinct CDR3 sequences, around 28% of them found a single time. The ten biggest clones cover 15% to 20% of the sample. The sequencing sample was made of blood. Receptors originate from a woman aged 80 or older in good health.

This clonotype was seen only a few times. The chain links TRBV5-1 to TRBJ2-2; the match to TRBD2 covers 8 bases. CDR3 size: 18 residues. V shed 0 bases, J shed 5 bases, and the junction held 12 bases outside the gene matches. Germline-derived CDR1 and CDR2 are SGHRS and YFSETQ. CDR3 coding DNA: TGCGCCAGCAGCTTGGAGGTAGCGGGGCCCCGGGGTACCGGGGAGCTGTTTTTT. This gives the protein CASSLEVAGPRGTGELFF.

On this clonotype itself: This may stem from a read error, because a much larger clone lies one nucleotide away. The CDR3 reads CASREGIEDEQFF. The CDR3 coding sequence is TGTGCCAGCAGAGAGGGGATTGAGGATGAGCAGTTCTTC. The genes are TRBV2 and TRBJ2-1; D tentatively fits TRBD1 or TRBD2 (5 bases each). CDR3 length: 13 residues. V shed 6 bases and J shed 8 bases, with 14 bases lying between them. Germline V lookup: CDR1 SNHLY, CDR2 FYNNEI.

This clonotype was picked up many times. V is TRBV28 and J is TRBJ2-1; 9 bases line up with TRBD2. V shed 8 bases and J 0 bases; nucleotides not matched to a gene: 17. The CDR3 covers 19 residues. The germline CDR1 and CDR2 sequences are MDHEN and SYDVKM. The CDR3 region is CASLTRRASGASSYNEQFF. The CDR3 region has the DNA TGTGCCAGCCTCACACGACGGGCTAGCGGGGCCAGCTCCTACAATGAGCAGTTCTTC.

The rearrangement links TRBV15 to TRBJ2-2; maybe TRBD1 (5 bases). The CDR3 is 14 residues long. Trimming removed 5 bases at V and 4 bases at J, with 11 bases between. Germline V gene lookup returns CDR1 LNHNV and CDR2 YYDKDF (reference sequence). The CDR3 DNA reads TGTGCCACCAGCTACGGACAAGGCACCGGGGAGCTGTTTTTT. As protein: CATSYGQGTGELFF.

Regarding this clonotype: A much more abundant neighbour one base away suggests this may be a read error. This chain connects TRBV25-1 to TRBJ2-5; D gene ambiguous. Germline V gene data show CDR1 as MGHDK and CDR2 as SYGVNS. V lost 1 base, J lost 11 bases, and 11 bases lay in between. The CDR3 extends over 12 amino acids. The CDR3 loop is CASSEWVNEQYF. The CDR3 region has the DNA TGTGCCAGCAGTGAATGGGTCAATGAGCAGTACTTC.

This clonotype was detected many times. The chain links TRBV20-1 to TRBJ2-7; 9 bases match TRBD2. Germline V lookup: CDR1 DFQATT, CDR2 SNEGSKA (reference sequence). This CDR3 comprises 21 residues. V lost 0 bases to trimming and J lost 2 bases; unmatched junction nucleotides: 23. The CDR3 sequence: CSARDKRNRGLLGGGAYEQYF. The CDR3 DNA is TGCAGTGCTAGAGATAAAAGAAACAGGGGCCTTCTCGGCGGGGGGGCCTACGAGCAGTACTTC.

In this sample, this clonotype turned up a few times. The J gene is TRBJ2-1, the V gene TRBV14; perhaps TRBD2 as D (5 bases). The end of the DNA aligns better with TRBJ2-7, so the J call may be wrong. Germline assignment: CDR1 SGHDN and CDR2 FVKESK. The length of the CDR3 is 15 residues. The CDR3 DNA reads as TGTGCCAGCAGCCAAGATCGGGGATCCCACAATGAGCAGTACTTC. Residues: CASSQDRGSHNEQYF.

The rearrangement uses TRBV2 and TRBJ2-2, with 8 bases aligning to TRBD2. After removal of 7 bases from V and 7 bases from J, the junction contained 17 bases not matched to a gene. Per the germline V gene, CDR1 is SNHLY and CDR2 is FYNNEI. The CDR3 consists of 17 residues. Here the CDR3 reads CASKGLDVRLAGGELFF. The CDR3 nucleotides are TGTGCCAGCAAGGGACTAGATGTGCGTTTGGCCGGCGGGGAGCTGTTTTTT.

The CDR3 sequence is CASSPRRRQGNYGYTF. CDR3 sequence (DNA): TGTGCCAGCAGCCCGCGTCGTCGGCAGGGAAACTATGGCTACACCTTC. The chain has TRBV7-9 and TRBJ1-2, with a possible D match to TRBD1 (5 bases). Germline values: CDR1 SEHNR, CDR2 FQNEAQ (reference sequence). V dropped 5 bases and J dropped 2 bases, with 18 bases sitting between them. The CDR3 loop spans 16 amino acids.

This clonotype came up many times. The J gene is TRBJ2-7, the V gene TRBV6-5; D remains ambiguous. The CDR3 has 14 residues. Trimming shortened V by 6 bases and J by 4 bases, and 16 bases separated the two germline ends. Germline V lookup: CDR1 MNHEY, CDR2 SVGAGI. The chain's CDR3 is CASSPSLTPYEQYF. The CDR3 DNA sequence: TGTGCCAGCAGCCCATCACTGACTCCATACGAGCAGTACTTC.

With respect to this clonotype: Just one base apart from a much larger clone, this may be a read error. The chain employs TRBV20-1 and TRBJ2-1, with D tentatively TRBD1 (5 bases). The CDR3 runs to 14 residues. V gave up 4 bases and J gave up 7 bases, with 17 bases separating them. Germline CDR1 is DFQATT and CDR2 is SNEGSKA (reference sequence). The CDR3 sequence: CSANQAGHKNEQFF. For the CDR3, the DNA is TGCAGTGCTAACCAGGCCGGACATAAGAATGAGCAGTTCTTC.

The CDR3: CATSRSRGFGTEAFF. CDR3 sequence (DNA): TGTGCCACCAGCAGAAGCAGGGGGTTTGGAACTGAAGCTTTCTTT. The chain employs TRBV15 and TRBJ1-1, with 7 bases aligning to TRBD1. Germline V gives CDR1 LNHNV, CDR2 YYDKDF (reference sequence). The CDR3 has 15 amino acids. The trim removed 2 bases at V and 5 bases at J, leaving 8 bases unmatched.

The sample holds many counts of this clonotype. The chain combines TRBV6-6 with TRBJ2-3, with 12 bases that match TRBD2. The germline CDR1 and CDR2 sequences are MNHNY and SVGAGI (reference sequence). This CDR3 is built from 14 residues. J lost 5 bases, V lost 7 bases, and 4 bases had no gene match. The CDR3 reads CASTASGGVDTQYF. CDR3 bases: TGTGCCAGCACCGCTAGCGGGGGGGTAGATACGCAGTATTTT.

Comments on this clonotype: One end of the junction does not line up with germline, which may come from a read error. This chain links TRBV10-2 with TRBJ1-5; D ambiguous. Germline V CDR1 and CDR2: WSHSY, SAAADI. This CDR3 is 13 amino acids long. Written as DNA, the CDR3 is TGCACCAGCAGTGAGGTGGGGTACCAGCCCCAGCATTTT. It codes for CTSSEVGYQPQHF.

Comments on this clonotype: The junction differs from germline at one of its ends, possibly a read error. V gene TRBV9 combines with J gene TRBJ1-1; a possible D gene is TRBD1 (5 bases). This CDR3 is 14 amino acids long. Germline-derived CDR1 and CDR2 are SGDLS and YYNGEE. The CDR3 DNA reads as TGTACCAGCAGCGTAGGAGGGGAAGTAACTGAAGCTTTCTTT. Its protein product is CTSSVGGEVTEAFF.

Regarding this clonotype: A much larger clonotype is one base distant, so this may be a read error. The chain combines TRBV6-5 with TRBJ2-5; D is unresolved. V gave up 2 bases and J gave up 11 bases, with 15 bases separating them. The CDR3 totals 13 residues. CDR1 MNHEY and CDR2 SVGAGI come from the germline V gene. CDR3 residues: CASSYDGNNEQYF. CDR3 nucleotide sequence: TGTGCCAGCAGTTACGACGGAAACAATGAGCAGTACTTC.

The chain carries TRBV20-1 and TRBJ2-6; no reliable D call. The germline V gene encodes CDR1 DFQATT and CDR2 SNEGSKA (reference sequence). V was shortened by 6 bases and J by 1 base, with 10 bases between the two germline ends. This CDR3 spans 14 amino acids. The CDR3: CSAGRASGANVLTF. CDR3 nucleotide sequence: TGCAGTGCCGGCCGGGCTTCTGGGGCCAACGTCCTGACTTTC.

This rearrangement joins TRBV20-1 to TRBJ2-1; D possibly matches TRBD1 or TRBD2 (5 bases each). The DNA end is a closer match to TRBJ2-7, so the J assignment may be wrong. The length of the CDR3 is 15 residues. Germline V CDR1 and CDR2: DFQATT, SNEGSKA (reference sequence). The CDR3 reads CSANSLGVTTYEQYF. As DNA, the CDR3 is TGCAGTGCTAACTCCTTGGGGGTTACAACCTACGAGCAGTACTTC.